These T cell receptor beta chains were read from a single sample in a study of T cells in Graves' hyperthyroidism and ophthalmopathy. TCRdb independently ran MiXCR on the multiplex PCR reads; one entry per CDR3 protein. The sample shows some 250,000 distinct CDR3 sequences, about 15% of them seen only once. The sequencing input was blood. The receptor set was obtained from a woman aged 40-49 years with Graves' hyperthyroidism that later progressed to Graves' ophthalmopathy. CDR3s include the opening cysteine and the closing phenylalanine or tryptophan. The D gene is left open where the match is weak. Clone sizes are given selectively: once, few, many, or a class where the clone is expanded.

size	V	J	D	DNA	CDR3
many	TRBV20-1	TRBJ1-1	-	TGCAGTGCCCAACAAAACACTGAAGCTTTCTTT	CSAQQNTEAFF
-	TRBV4-1	TRBJ2-1	-	TGCGCCAGCAGCCCTGACGGCTACAATGAGCAGTTCTTC	CASSPDGYNEQFF
many	TRBV28	TRBJ1-1	-	TGTGCCAGCAGTCCCTCAGAGGGGAACACTGAAGCTTTCTTT	CASSPSEGNTEAFF
many	TRBV27	TRBJ1-4	TRBD1	TGTGCCAGCAGTTTTGGGACAGGGGGCGGGAATGAAAAACTGTTTTTT	CASSFGTGGGNEKLFF
many	TRBV11-2	TRBJ2-1	TRBD2	TGTGCCAGCAGCGTTCGGATGGGTAGCGGGAGGGCCTTTTCCTACAATGAGCAGTTCTTC	CASSVRMGSGRAFSYNEQFF
-	TRBV14	TRBJ1-1	-	TGTGCCGGCAGCCCTGAACGGACAGCTAAACGGACTGAAGCTTTCTTT	CAGSPERTAKRTEAFF
few	TRBV7-9	TRBJ2-5	-	TGTGCCAGCAGCTCGTCAGGCAGGGCGGAGACCCAGTACTTC	CASSSSGRAETQYF
many	TRBV28	TRBJ1-1	-	TGTGCCAGCAGTCAACCCCACGGGGGTCATGGTTTCTTT	CASSQPHGGHGFF
many	TRBV12-3/TRBV12-4	TRBJ2-7	-	TGTGCCAGCAGTTTTAATCGGGGGAACGAGCAGTACTTC	CASSFNRGNEQYF
few	TRBV6-1	TRBJ2-7	TRBD2	TGTGCCAGCAGCAAGGGGACTAGCGGGTTTCCGTCCTACGAGCAGTACTTC	CASSKGTSGFPSYEQYF
-	TRBV9	TRBJ2-1	TRBD2	TGTGCCAGCTCCCTCACCCTGGGACTAGCGTTCGGTGAGCAGTTCTTC	CASSLTLGLAFGEQFF
few	TRBV18	TRBJ2-3	-	TGTGCCAGCTCACCTCTGCCGGCGACAGATACGCAGTATTTT	CASSPLPATDTQYF
many	TRBV19	TRBJ2-1	TRBD2	TGTGCCAGTAGCCTTACCGGGACTAGCGGGGATAACAATGAGCAGTTCTTC	CASSLTGTSGDNNEQFF
few	TRBV20-1	TRBJ2-2	-	TGCAGTGCTAGAGACCCCCCAGGAAGGCTGTTTTTT	CSARDPPGRLFF
many	TRBV28	TRBJ1-6	-	TGTGCCAGCAGCCGCTTAGGAGGGGCAGAAAGTTCACCCCTCCACTTT	CASSRLGGAESSPLHF
-	TRBV28	TRBJ2-1	-	TGTGCCAACAGTTTAACGGGAGTGGGCAATGAGCAGTTCTTC	CANSLTGVGNEQFF
many	TRBV3-1	TRBJ2-1	-	TGTGCCAGCAGCCAAGAGAAGGGGGTGACGGGCATGGGGAACAATGAGCAGTTCTTC	CASSQEKGVTGMGNNEQFF
many	TRBV2	TRBJ2-1	-	TGTGCCAGCAGTGGCGAAGGGGGAACCCTCTACAATGAGCAGTTCTTC	CASSGEGGTLYNEQFF
many	TRBV25-1	TRBJ2-5	TRBD2	TGTGCCAGCATAGGGACTAAGTTGGAGACCCAGTACTTC	CASIGTKLETQYF
-	TRBV15	TRBJ2-3	-	TGTGCCACCAGCAGAGATCCCTCAGATACGCAGTATTTT	CATSRDPSDTQYF
-	TRBV6-2/TRBV6-3	TRBJ1-1	TRBD1	TGTGTCAGCAGTTATGGGCCCAGGGGGCGAACTTTCTTT	CVSSYGPRGRTFF
-	TRBV6-1	TRBJ2-7	-	TGTGCCAGCAGTGAACGACAGCCCTCCTCCTACGAGCAGTACTTC	CASSERQPSSYEQYF
-	TRBV28	TRBJ2-1	TRBD2	TGTGCCAGCAGTTTAAGGACTAGCAGTGGGAATGAGCAGTTCTTC	CASSLRTSSGNEQFF
many	TRBV7-2	TRBJ1-1	TRBD1	TGTGCCAGCAGTCCGAACAAAAACAGGGGCCTGGTTACGAACACTGAAGCTTTCTTT	CASSPNKNRGLVTNTEAFF
-	TRBV19	TRBJ2-3	TRBD2	TGTGCCAGTAGCAAGACTAGCGGGGACACAGATACGCAGTATTTT	CASSKTSGDTDTQYF
many	TRBV7-9	TRBJ2-2	-	TGTGCCAGCAGCTCTACAGGGAGCAGCGGGGAGCTGTTTTTT	CASSSTGSSGELFF
few	TRBV10-3	TRBJ2-2	TRBD2	TGTGCCATCAGTCTAAGCGGGAGCCCCGGGGAGCTGTTTTTT	CAISLSGSPGELFF
many	TRBV27	TRBJ2-5	TRBD1	TGTGCCAGCAGCCTTGGGACAGGGCGTGGGGAGACCCAGTACTTC	CASSLGTGRGETQYF
many	TRBV7-2	TRBJ2-5	-	TGTGCCAGCAGCTTAAGAACTGACAGAGCCGTAGGGGAGACCCAGTACTTC	CASSLRTDRAVGETQYF
many	TRBV5-1	TRBJ2-7	TRBD2	TGCGCCAGCAGCTGGACTAGCGGGAGTAGTCGCGAGCAGTACTTC	CASSWTSGSSREQYF
many	TRBV6-2/TRBV6-3	TRBJ2-5	-	TGTGCCAGCAGTACCGAGGACTTCCAAGAGACCCAGTACTTC	CASSTEDFQETQYF
many	TRBV12-3/TRBV12-4	TRBJ2-7	TRBD1	TGTGCCAGCAGTTTAGCAGGGGGCACCTACGAGCAGTACTTC	CASSLAGGTYEQYF
many	TRBV10-3	TRBJ2-5	-	TGTGCCATCAGCAACCCAGCGGGCCCGACCGGGGATCAAGAGACCCAGTACTTC	CAISNPAGPTGDQETQYF
few	TRBV5-1	TRBJ2-2	TRBD2	TGCGCCAGCAGAAAGCGGGAGGAGGGGGAGCTGTTTTTT	CASRKREEGELFF
many	TRBV2	TRBJ1-1	-	TGTGCCAGCAGTATTACAGGGCAGGACGCTTTCTTT	CASSITGQDAFF
many	TRBV12-3/TRBV12-4	TRBJ1-2	TRBD1	TGTGCCAGCAGTCTAACAGGGGTTGATGGCTACACCTTC	CASSLTGVDGYTF
many	TRBV7-8	TRBJ1-1	TRBD1	TGTGCCAGCAGCCTTCGGACAGGGTATATCACTGAAGCTTTCTTT	CASSLRTGYITEAFF
many	TRBV20-1	TRBJ2-7	-	TGCAGTGCTAGAGGACAGGGAGGACTCGAGCAGTACTTC	CSARGQGGLEQYF
many	TRBV28	TRBJ1-1	-	TGTGCCAGCAGTTTATCCTTTGGGTTAACAGGGATGGACACTGAAGCTTTCTTT	CASSLSFGLTGMDTEAFF
many	TRBV18	TRBJ2-3	-	TGTGCCAGCTCACAATGGTTGGAAAAATATACGCAGTATTTT	CASSQWLEKYTQYF
many	TRBV9	TRBJ2-3	-	TGTGCCAGCAGCGTAGTAGGGTTAAGTCTTCTTGATACGCAGTATTTT	CASSVVGLSLLDTQYF
once	TRBV6-1	TRBJ1-3	TRBD1	TGTGCCAGCAGCCACCTGGACAGGGCGGGAAACACCATGTATTTT	CASSHLDRAGNTMYF
-	TRBV7-2	TRBJ2-1	TRBD2	TGTGCCAGCAGCTCTGGGTGGACTAGCGGGGGAACGAGGTTTAGGTTCTTC	CASSSGWTSGGTRFRFF
many	TRBV9	TRBJ1-1	-	TGTGCCAGCAGCGTAGAAGACGACCCTGAAGCTTTCTTT	CASSVEDDPEAFF
many	TRBV6-4	TRBJ1-1	-	TGTGCCAGCAGACAGGGCGGTTTGAACACTGAAGCTTTCTTT	CASRQGGLNTEAFF
many	TRBV10-3	TRBJ1-2	-	TGTGCCATCAGTGATTTAATGGGCTACACCTTC	CAISDLMGYTF
-	TRBV10-1	TRBJ2-1	TRBD2	TGCGCCAGCAGTGAGCGGGAGGCCTACAATGAGCAGTTCTTC	CASSEREAYNEQFF
many	TRBV20-1	TRBJ2-1	-	TGCAGCGCTAGTCCCCGGATGCAGGTCAGATACAATGAGCAGTTCTTC	CSASPRMQVRYNEQFF
many	TRBV19	TRBJ2-3	-	TGTGCCAGTAGCAGGGCTAGCACAGATACGCAGTATTTT	CASSRASTDTQYF
many	TRBV9	TRBJ1-2	TRBD1	TGTGCCAGCACTCCAGGGGGCTTATATGGCTACACCTTC	CASTPGGLYGYTF
once	TRBV7-9	TRBJ1-1	-	TGTGCCAGCAGCTTAACTGGGGAAGGAGCTTTCTTT	CASSLTGEGAFF
many	TRBV20-1	TRBJ2-4	-	TGCAGTGCTAGAGGTCGGATCCTAACCGTGGCCAAAAACATTCAGTACTTC	CSARGRILTVAKNIQYF
-	TRBV5-1	TRBJ2-2	-	TGCGCCAGCAGCGGGGACTGGACTAACACCGGGGAGCTGTTTTTT	CASSGDWTNTGELFF
-	TRBV18	TRBJ2-7	TRBD2	TGTGCCAGCTCTCTGCTGGGCGGGAGGTGGGGAGAGCAGTACTTC	CASSLLGGRWGEQYF
many	TRBV11-2	TRBJ2-2	-	TGTGCCAGCAGCTTAGATTACGGGGGCACCGGGGAGCTGTTTTTT	CASSLDYGGTGELFF
few	TRBV20-1	TRBJ2-2	TRBD2	TGCAGTGCCGCTAGCGGGAGTGTGGCCGGGGAGCTGTTTTTT	CSAASGSVAGELFF
many	TRBV28	TRBJ1-2	-	TGTGCCAGCAGCACAACGTGGTATGGCTACACCTTC	CASSTTWYGYTF
many	TRBV27	TRBJ2-1	TRBD1	TGTGCCAGCAGTTCCTGGACAGGGGGTTACAATGAGCAGTTCTTC	CASSSWTGGYNEQFF
many	TRBV24-1	TRBJ2-3	-	TGTGCCACCAGTGGACAGGCGAGCACAGATACGCAGTATTTT	CATSGQASTDTQYF
many	TRBV2	TRBJ2-7	TRBD1	TGTGCCAGCCGAGGACAGGGGGCAATCAACGAGCAGTACTTC	CASRGQGAINEQYF